The rows below give T cell receptor beta chains drawn from one sample of a study of cytomegalovirus exposure and HLA in healthy donors. Assay: immunoSEQ multiplex PCR; the TCRdb copy retains only in-frame clones and omits some. The table records approximately 200,000 clones, about 77% of them present only once. Sequencing was done on a sample of PBMCs. These receptor sequences come from a man younger than 40 in good health and CMV-seropositive. CDR3s include the opening cysteine and the closing phenylalanine or tryptophan. D genes are given only for firm matches. Clone size, where shown, is once, few, many, or a class for clones that have expanded.

>-|-|TRBV7-2|TRBJ2-7
CASSRRSEQYF
TGTGCCAGCAGCCGGAGGTCGGAGCAGTACTTC
>-|TRBD1|TRBV29-1|TRBJ2-3
CSVVGIQGIGDTQYF
TGCAGCGTTGTGGGGATACAGGGGATTGGCGATACGCAGTATTTT
>-|TRBD1|TRBV2|TRBJ2-5
CASSSQGAQYF
TGTGCCAGCTCGAGCCAGGGGGCCCAGTACTTC
>-|-|TRBV6-1|TRBJ1-1
CASSGTPRPEAFF
TGTGCCAGCAGTGGGACACCCCGACCTGAAGCTTTCTTT
>-|-|TRBV30|TRBJ2-5
CAWTTGQETQYF
TGTGCCTGGACAACCGGCCAAGAGACCCAGTACTTC
>few|TRBD2|TRBV7-9|TRBJ2-7
CASSLGGGLSYEQYF
TGTGCCAGCAGCTTAGGCGGGGGGCTTTCCTACGAGCAGTACTTC
>-|-|TRBV9|TRBJ2-6
CASSSRSGGANVLTF
TGTGCCAGCAGCTCCCGCAGTGGTGGGGCCAACGTCCTGACTTTC
>few|TRBD1|TRBV19|TRBJ1-1
CASSPIQGARNTEAFF
TGTGCCAGTAGTCCTATCCAGGGGGCCCGGAACACTGAAGCTTTCTTT
>few|TRBD1|TRBV7-9|TRBJ2-7
CASSPGTGVGYEQYF
TGTGCCAGCAGCCCCGGGACAGGGGTAGGCTACGAGCAGTACTTC
>-|-|TRBV5-1|TRBJ2-3
CASSLVASTDTQYF
TGCGCCAGCAGCTTGGTAGCGAGCACAGATACGCAGTATTTT
>-|TRBD2|TRBV4-1|TRBJ2-1
CASSQPGTSRGNEQFF
TGCGCCAGCAGCCAGCCCGGGACTAGCAGGGGGAATGAGCAGTTCTTC
>-|-|TRBV11-3|TRBJ1-1
CASSLGAVTEAFF
TGTGCCAGCAGCTTAGGGGCAGTCACTGAAGCTTTCTTT
>-|TRBD1|TRBV28|TRBJ1-4
CASRETGGQEKLFF
TGTGCCAGCAGAGAGACAGGGGGCCAGGAAAAACTGTTTTTT
>-|TRBD1|TRBV27|TRBJ1-2
CASSLNRDSYGYTF
TGTGCCAGCAGTCTAAACCGGGACAGCTATGGCTACACCTTC
>-|-|TRBV19|TRBJ2-7
CASSIGGGGYEQYF
TGTGCCAGTAGTATAGGAGGGGGTGGCTACGAGCAGTACTTC
>-|-|TRBV4-3|TRBJ2-5
CASSQRLPLGEETQYF
TGCGCCAGCAGCCAAAGACTTCCCCTGGGAGAGGAGACCCAGTACTTC
>-|TRBD1|TRBV15|TRBJ2-7
CATSGPGQGNGYEQYF
TGTGCCACCAGCGGGCCGGGACAGGGAAATGGCTACGAGCAGTACTTC
>many|TRBD1|TRBV7-6|TRBJ1-1
CASSLGQGAVNTEAFF
TGTGCCAGCAGCTTGGGACAGGGGGCGGTGAACACTGAAGCTTTCTTT
>-|-|TRBV5-1|TRBJ1-3
CASSLDWGNTIYF
TGCGCCAGCAGCTTGGACTGGGGAAACACCATATATTTT
>-|-|TRBV27|TRBJ1-2
CASSLSPGYGYTF
TGTGCCAGCAGTTTATCCCCAGGGTATGGCTACACCTTC
>-|TRBD1|TRBV7-3|TRBJ2-7
CASSLGGGQGVYEQYF
TGTGCCAGCAGCTTAGGTGGGGGACAGGGGGTTTACGAGCAGTACTTC
>once|TRBD2|TRBV10-3|TRBJ2-1
CAIRVHSGGQNNEQFF
TGTGCCATCAGAGTCCATAGCGGGGGGCAGAACAATGAGCAGTTCTTC
>-|TRBD1|TRBV19|TRBJ1-6
CASSPTGGNSPLHF
TGTGCCAGTAGTCCGACAGGGGGCAATTCACCCCTCCACTTT
>-|TRBD2|TRBV7-2|TRBJ2-3
CASSRPRGGGIKGADTQYF
TGTGCCAGCAGCCGACCCCGGGGGGGAGGGATAAAGGGGGCAGATACGCAGTATTTT
>-|-|TRBV4-1|TRBJ2-7
CASSPKPGQLYEQYF
TGCGCCAGCAGCCCAAAACCGGGACAACTCTACGAGCAGTACTTC
>-|TRBD2|TRBV7-3|TRBJ2-6
CASSLSVASGRSGANVLTF
TGTGCCAGCAGCTTAAGTGTAGCTAGCGGACGCTCTGGGGCCAACGTCCTGACTTTC
>once|TRBD1|TRBV12-5|TRBJ1-1
CASGNGQGSGWDTEAFF
TGTGCTAGTGGAAATGGACAGGGCTCGGGTTGGGACACTGAAGCTTTCTTT
>-|-|TRBV6-5|TRBJ1-2
CASSRGGGYTF
TGTGCCAGCAGTCGGGGGGGTGGCTACACCTTC
>once|-|TRBV2|TRBJ2-7
CASSAEASYEQYF
TGTGCCAGCAGTGCGGAGGCATCCTACGAGCAGTACTTC
>-|TRBD1|TRBV27|TRBJ2-3
CASSFAGTVTDTQYF
TGTGCCAGCAGTTTTGCCGGGACAGTCACAGATACGCAGTATTTT
>-|-|TRBV2|TRBJ2-7
CASSQGGGEQYF
TGTGCCAGCAGCCAAGGGGGGGGCGAGCAGTACTTC
>-|-|TRBV7-9|TRBJ2-4
CASSSVAHGVAKNIQYF
TGTGCCAGCAGCTCCGTAGCCCACGGGGTGGCCAAAAACATTCAGTACTTC
>-|-|TRBV30|TRBJ2-1
CAWRRAGNEQFF
TGTGCCTGGAGGAGGGCTGGCAATGAGCAGTTCTTC
>-|TRBD2|TRBV28|TRBJ2-7
CASSLGGAIRDEQYF
TGTGCCAGCAGTTTGGGAGGGGCGATTCGGGACGAGCAGTACTTC
>-|-|TRBV11-2|TRBJ1-6
CASSPPLGYRPNSPLHF
TGTGCCAGCAGCCCTCCCTTGGGGTACAGGCCTAATTCACCCCTCCACTTT
>-|TRBD2|TRBV30|TRBJ2-2
CAWGRPGLAGRHRGAVF
TGTGCCTGGGGACGTCCGGGACTAGCGGGAAGACACCGGGGAGCTGTTTTT
>-|TRBD1|TRBV9|TRBJ1-1
CASSVATPGQGPTEAFF
TGTGCCAGCAGCGTAGCTACACCGGGACAGGGGCCCACTGAAGCTTTCTTT
>few|TRBD1|TRBV5-1|TRBJ1-5
CASSSGQGNQPQHF
TGCGCCAGCAGCTCTGGACAGGGCAATCAGCCCCAGCATTTT
>-|TRBD1|TRBV6-5|TRBJ1-2
CASSPGTGWGYTF
TGTGCCAGCAGCCCTGGGACAGGGTGGGGCTACACCTTC
>few|-|TRBV6-1|TRBJ1-6
CASRGRGANSPLHF
TGTGCCAGCAGGGGTCGAGGAGCTAATTCACCCCTCCACTTT
>-|TRBD2|TRBV30|TRBJ2-1
CAWSVGTTYNEQFF
TGTGCCTGGAGTGTTGGGACTACCTACAATGAGCAGTTCTTC
>-|TRBD2|TRBV19|TRBJ2-3
CASSMPRARASGMGTQYF
TGTGCCAGTAGTATGCCCCGGGCGAGGGCTAGCGGGATGGGTACGCAGTATTTT